The present TCR beta chain was sequenced within a study of T cells after yellow fever vaccination. Germline V gene data show CDR1 as SNHLY and CDR2 as FYNNEI. This CDR3 comprises 14 residues. V shed 7 bases and J 4 bases; nucleotides not matched to a gene: 6. TCRdb recomputed calls from the 5' RACE reads with MiXCR, one row per CDR3 protein. Of approximately 300,000 distinct CDR3 sequences listed, around a tenth are singletons. Study results and limitations: Post-booster repertoires contained most primary-vaccination clones again (around 97% CD4, 88% CD8).

This clonotype was counted a few times. The antigen is not known. The gene calls are TRBV2 and TRBJ2-7; TRBD1 aligns across 11 bases. Sample: CD4+ T cells sorted from PBMCs, taken 45 days after the yellow fever booster vaccination. This receptor was identified in a man younger than 35 who received the YFV17D yellow fever vaccine. In nucleotides, the CDR3 is TGTGCCAGCACTGGGACAGGGGGAAGGTACGAGCAGTACTTC. Translated, it gives CASTGTGGRYEQYF. Full variable domain (remainder filled in from reference TRBV2 and TRBJ2-7): EPEVTQTPSHQVTQMGQEVILRCVPISNHLYFYWYRQILGQKVEFLVSFYNNEISEKSEIFDDQFSVERPDGSNFTLKIRSTKLEDSAMYFCASTGTGGRYEQYFGPGTRLTVT.